This note documents a single T cell receptor (beta chain) sequence. Its antigen is still unknown. Qualities for individual bases were not recorded, and no much larger clone is one base off. What the time point label conveys for this sample: newly diagnosed GD, antithyroid drugs for less than 3 months. RNA was extracted from PBMCs in TRIzol for both TCR sequencing and RNA sequencing. Graves' disease was diagnosed according to American Thyroid Association guidelines. Patients for the study were recruited at an endocrinology department in Xi'an, China. Each patient gave 8.5 to 9.5 milliliters of peripheral blood, collected in an EDTA anticoagulant tube. Ficoll Paque Plus density gradient separation was used to isolate PBMCs, and no further T cell sorting was performed. An Agilent 2100 Bioanalyzer and agarose gel were used to check RNA quality, and a NanoDrop 2000 was used to measure RNA concentration.

Libraries were made using multiplex PCR. Data came from an Illumina HiSeq 4000. CDR3 regions were amplified by Arm-PCR with iRepertoire HTBI primers to construct TCR beta libraries. Before sequencing, the PCR products went through gel purification. The original pipeline was this. Gene usage analysis of CDR3 amino acid clonotypes relied on the 60 to 65 TRBV and about 15 TRBJ segments identified across samples. COPE and FqMerger were used to merge filtered high-quality paired reads into contigs. BLAST was used to align contigs to IMGT TRBV, TRBD and TRBJ reference genes, with CDR3 defined following IMGT. Clonotypes above 0.1% frequency were classified as highly expanded clones. Shannon entropy was used to measure repertoire diversity, and the Gini coefficient was used to measure V-J evenness. A clonotype was considered public if more than one individual shared it. TCRdb itself trimmed the public reads at Q25 with fastp, ran MiXCR and retained productive beta chains. Identical CDR3 proteins give one entry, which carries the most common genes and DNA. What appears here as the V and J calls and clone size reflects TCRdb's work, not the paper's. The sample table lists roughly 500,000 distinct CDR3 sequences, roughly 14% of them with a count of one. Under 10% of the sample lies in the top ten.

The entry originates in a study of regulatory T cells in long-lasting Graves disease (dated by TCRdb to the early 2020s). Regarding the research as a whole: In the newly diagnosed Graves' disease group, patients had been taking antithyroid drugs for less than 3 months. Peripheral blood TCR sequencing and RNA sequencing compared persistent Graves' disease patients with newly diagnosed Graves' disease patients. The study was conducted in China and was registered as a clinical trial. A total of roughly 33 samples were covered by TCR sequencing, comprising approximately 13 persistent and approximately 20 newly diagnosed Graves' disease patients.

CDR1 and CDR2 were assigned from the germline V gene as SNHLY and FYNNEI. The CDR3, from cysteine to phenylalanine, totals 18 residues. Of all the DNA, just the CDR3 is kept, 54 bases in frame from base 1. The junction shows trimming of 3 bases on V and 0 bases on J, and the gene matches do not reach 11 bases of it. Results and caveats for the whole study, not just this receptor: Preferential use of TRBV28, TRBJ1-2 and TRBJ2-5 was observed in persistent disease, whereas TRBV20-1 and TRBJ2-1 were favored in newly diagnosed disease. Sequencing and analysis were restricted to the TCR beta chain. Peripheral blood alone was examined, since thyroid tissue, which constituted the primary lesion, could not be accessed. The authors acknowledged the small sample size as a limitation that may reduce accuracy. Persistent Graves' disease patients showed lower TCR Shannon entropy and fewer highly expanded clones than newly diagnosed patients, suggesting clonal expansion. More public clonotypes were shared among persistent patients (over 2,500) than among newly diagnosed patients (roughly 1,000).

These sequences were also reported in another study, on T cells in Graves' hyperthyroidism and ophthalmopathy. The second study reports: Graves' hyperthyroidism was defined as stable when no progression to ophthalmopathy occurred over 18 months of follow-up. Hyperthyroidism patients were newly diagnosed, with disease duration under 2 months, and aged 18 to 65 years. The study excluded patients with uncontrolled infections, other autoimmune diseases, pregnancy or lactation. Diagnoses were established on the basis of clinical symptoms, serum thyroxine and TRAb, thyroid ultrasound, and orbital computed tomography. A first-round RT-PCR of the TCR CDR3 used the HTBI primer set with the Qiagen OneStep RT-PCR kit. Blood samples also contained most of the expanded thyroid clonotypes (frequency above 0.001), which suggests that blood repertoires may reflect thyroid immune responses. In cross-validation, a model built on a 13 V-J signature told ophthalmopathy apart from stable hyperthyroidism with approximately 90% sensitivity and roughly 82% specificity, and in testing the same model reached 80%/75%. In validation, progression to ophthalmopathy was predicted by the model with nearly 71% sensitivity and 72.22% specificity, a median of 6.5 months before onset. To identify distinguishing TCR V-J signatures, a discovery cohort of around 100 patients was used, comprising fewer than 45 with Graves' ophthalmopathy and roughly 60 with stable Graves' hyperthyroidism. Prospective prediction of ophthalmopathy was tested in an independent validation cohort consisting of roughly 19 hyperthyroidism patients and 17 patients who later progressed to ophthalmopathy. For training and testing, the 100 or so patients in the discovery cohort were randomly divided in a 7:3 ratio. In addition, the study compared T-cell repertoires in thyroid tissue and in blood from about six Graves' hyperthyroidism patients. Once sampling was done, hyperthyroidism patients were given methimazole at a starting dose of 30 mg daily, whereas ophthalmopathy patients were given high-dose intravenous methylprednisolone. Libraries were constructed in a second round of multiplex PCR, after which size selection and purification were carried out. The libraries were sequenced on an Illumina HiSeq2000 using paired-end 100 bp reads. SOAPnuke was used to process the raw data, with reads discarded if the reads contained adapters or uncalled bases, had a mean Phred below 15, or lacked an exact constant-primer or identifier match. High-quality paired reads were merged with COPE v1.2.5, and unique nucleotide sequences were defined as clonotypes. Clonotypes were aligned to IMGT TRBV, TRBD and TRBJ reference segments using MiTCR v1.1. The analysis included only V-J combinations with a frequency above 0.0001, which together covered about 99% of the repertoires. A TCS score was defined as the ratio between F50 (clonal expansion) and ExV (chaos), using BLOSUM62-based TCRdist between CDR3 peptides within each V-J. Welch's t-statistics and random forest reduced some 510 V-J features to 13, which were used in a naive Bayes classifier (R e1071). No statistical method was used to fix the sample size in advance, and group allocation was not hidden from the investigators. The paper describes TCR Vbeta CDR3 sequencing of around 130 peripheral blood samples, made up of under 50 ophthalmopathy patients, roughly 72 hyperthyroidism patients and about 17 progressor patients.

The sequence was obtained from a man in his thirties or forties with Graves disease. Donor details come from another sample of the same person, matched by shared clones. The V gene is TRBV2 and the J gene is TRBJ2-3; 8 of the junction bases match TRBD2. The material was peripheral blood mononuclear cells (PBMCs), obtained at new diagnosis, from a patient treated with antithyroid drugs. DNA sequence: TGTGCCAGCAGTGAGGAGGCGGGAGGTTCCCGTAGCACAGATACGCAGTATTTT. The resulting protein is CASSEEAGGSRSTDTQYF. When the CDR3 is completed using the reference TRBV2 and TRBJ2-3 genes on either side, the full variable domain is EPEVTQTPSHQVTQMGQEVILRCVPISNHLYFYWYRQILGQKVEFLVSFYNNEISEKSEIFDDQFSVERPDGSNFTLKIRSTKLEDSAMYFCASSEEAGGSRSTDTQYFGPGTRLTVL.